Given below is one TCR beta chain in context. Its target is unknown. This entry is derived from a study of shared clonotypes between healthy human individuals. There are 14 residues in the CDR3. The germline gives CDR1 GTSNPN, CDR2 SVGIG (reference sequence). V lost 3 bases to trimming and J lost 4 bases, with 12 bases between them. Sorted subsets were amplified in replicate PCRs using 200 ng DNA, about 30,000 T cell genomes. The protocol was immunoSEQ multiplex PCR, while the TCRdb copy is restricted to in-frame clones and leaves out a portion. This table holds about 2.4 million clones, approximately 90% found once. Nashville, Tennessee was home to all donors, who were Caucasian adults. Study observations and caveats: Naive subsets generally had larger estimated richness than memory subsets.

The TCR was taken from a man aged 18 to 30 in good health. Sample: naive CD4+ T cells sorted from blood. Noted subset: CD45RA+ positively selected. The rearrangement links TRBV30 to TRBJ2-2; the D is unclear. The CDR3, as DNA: TGTGCCTGGAGCCCTTGGGCCGGCACCGGGGAGCTGTTTTTT. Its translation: CAWSPWAGTGELFF.